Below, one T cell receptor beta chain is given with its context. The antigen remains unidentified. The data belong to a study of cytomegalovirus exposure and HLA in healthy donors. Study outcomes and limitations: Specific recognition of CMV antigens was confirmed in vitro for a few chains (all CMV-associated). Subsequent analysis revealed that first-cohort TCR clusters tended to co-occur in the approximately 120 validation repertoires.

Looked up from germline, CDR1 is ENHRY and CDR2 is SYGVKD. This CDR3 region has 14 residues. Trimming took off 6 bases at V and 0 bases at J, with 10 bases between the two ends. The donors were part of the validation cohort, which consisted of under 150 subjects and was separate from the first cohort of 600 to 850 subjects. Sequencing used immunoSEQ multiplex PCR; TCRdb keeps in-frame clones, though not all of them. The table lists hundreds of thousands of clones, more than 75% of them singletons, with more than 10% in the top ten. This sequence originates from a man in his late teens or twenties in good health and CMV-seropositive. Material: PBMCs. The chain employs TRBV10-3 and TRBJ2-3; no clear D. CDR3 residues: CAIRLQTSTDTQYF. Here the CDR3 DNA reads TGTGCCATCAGACTACAGACTAGCACAGATACGCAGTATTTT.